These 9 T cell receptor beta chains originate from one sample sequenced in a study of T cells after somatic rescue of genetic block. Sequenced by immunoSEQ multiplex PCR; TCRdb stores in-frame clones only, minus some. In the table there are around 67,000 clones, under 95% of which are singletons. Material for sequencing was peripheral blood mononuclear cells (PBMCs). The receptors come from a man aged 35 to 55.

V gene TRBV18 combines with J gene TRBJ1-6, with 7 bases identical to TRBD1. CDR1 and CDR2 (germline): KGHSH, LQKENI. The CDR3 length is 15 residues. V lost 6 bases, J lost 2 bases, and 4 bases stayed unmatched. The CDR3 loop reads CASSADRAYNSPLHF. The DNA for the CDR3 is TGTGCCAGCTCCGCCGACAGGGCCTATAATTCACCCCTCCACTTT.

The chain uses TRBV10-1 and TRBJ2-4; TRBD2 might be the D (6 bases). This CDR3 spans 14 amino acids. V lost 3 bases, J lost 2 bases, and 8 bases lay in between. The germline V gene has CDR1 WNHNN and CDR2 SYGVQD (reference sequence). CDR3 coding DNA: TGCGCCAGCAGTGATGGGGGGTCCAAAAACATTCAGTACTTC. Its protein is CASSDGGSKNIQYF.

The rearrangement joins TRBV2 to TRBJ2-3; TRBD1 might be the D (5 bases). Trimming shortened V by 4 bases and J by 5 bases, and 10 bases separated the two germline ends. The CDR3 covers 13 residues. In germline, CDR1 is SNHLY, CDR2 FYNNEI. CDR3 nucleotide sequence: TGTGCCAGCAGTGGATCTAGGGGAGATACGCAGTATTTT. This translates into CASSGSRGDTQYF.

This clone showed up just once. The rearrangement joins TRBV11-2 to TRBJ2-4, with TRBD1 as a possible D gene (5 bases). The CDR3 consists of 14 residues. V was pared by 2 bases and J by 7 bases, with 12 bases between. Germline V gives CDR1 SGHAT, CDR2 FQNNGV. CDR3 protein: CASSLTGRANIQYF. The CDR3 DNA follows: TGTGCCAGCAGCTTAACTGGCAGGGCCAACATTCAGTACTTC.

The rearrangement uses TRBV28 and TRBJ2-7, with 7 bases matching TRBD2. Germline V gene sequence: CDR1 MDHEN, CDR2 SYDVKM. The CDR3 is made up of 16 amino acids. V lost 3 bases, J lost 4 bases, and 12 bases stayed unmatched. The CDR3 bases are TGTGCCAGCAGTTTCGTGTTGCGGGAGCTTACATACGAGCAGTACTTC. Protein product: CASSFVLRELTYEQYF.

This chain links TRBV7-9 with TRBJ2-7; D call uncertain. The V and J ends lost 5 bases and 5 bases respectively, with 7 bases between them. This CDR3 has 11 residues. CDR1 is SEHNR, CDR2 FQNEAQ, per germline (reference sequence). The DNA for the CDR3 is TGTGCCAGCAGCCCAACGGACGAGCAGTACTTC. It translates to CASSPTDEQYF.

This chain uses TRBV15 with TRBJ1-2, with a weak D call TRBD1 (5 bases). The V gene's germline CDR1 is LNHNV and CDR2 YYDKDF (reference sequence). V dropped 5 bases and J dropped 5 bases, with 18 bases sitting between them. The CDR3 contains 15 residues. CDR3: CATSESAQGNYGYTF. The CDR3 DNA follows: TGTGCCACCAGCGAATCGGCCCAGGGTAATTATGGCTACACCTTC.

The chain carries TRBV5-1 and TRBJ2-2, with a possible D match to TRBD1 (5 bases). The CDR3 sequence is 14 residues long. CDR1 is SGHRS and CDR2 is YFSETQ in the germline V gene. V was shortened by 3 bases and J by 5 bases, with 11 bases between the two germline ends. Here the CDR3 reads CASSSSGRTGELFF. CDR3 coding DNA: TGCGCCAGCAGCTCATCAGGGCGGACCGGGGAGCTGTTTTTT.

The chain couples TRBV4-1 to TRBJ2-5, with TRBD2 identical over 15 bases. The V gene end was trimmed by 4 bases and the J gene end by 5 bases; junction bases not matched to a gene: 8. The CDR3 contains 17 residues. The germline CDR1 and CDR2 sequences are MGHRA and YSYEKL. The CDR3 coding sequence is TGCGCCAGCAGCCTCGGACTAGCGGGGGGGCATATGGAGACCCAGTACTTC. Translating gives CASSLGLAGGHMETQYF.